The present T cell receptor beta chain was sequenced within a study of cytomegalovirus exposure and HLA in healthy donors. The junction had 5 bases not matched to a gene; V was cut back by 2 bases and J by 2 bases. Germline assignment: CDR1 SGHVS and CDR2 FQNEAQ. CDR3 length: 15 residues. 13 Jbeta primers and 60 Vbeta primers were used for the PCR. Original handling: Approximately 11 million of the about 80 million unique TCR beta chains counted in a later analysis were shared. Data came from immunoSEQ multiplex PCR; TCRdb stores just in-frame clones and leaves some out. D and trimming were read from the DNA, whereas the V and J calls and clone size are those reported in that table. This sample has 120,000 or so clones, with roughly 80% found just once.

This TCR derives from a man aged 25-40 years in good health and CMV-seropositive. The J gene is TRBJ2-7, the V gene TRBV7-8, with TRBD2 identical over 8 bases. The specimen sequenced was PBMCs. The CDR3: CASSLITSGPYEQYF. The DNA of the CDR3 is TGTGCCAGCAGCTTAATCACTAGCGGACCCTACGAGCAGTACTTC.